This T cell receptor (beta chain) was sequenced in a study of CXCR3-negative and CXCR3-positive naive CD8 T cells. Study findings and constraints: Similar TRBV-TRBJ gene usage was seen in naive CXCR3-negative and CXCR3-positive cells, but not in memory cells. TCR strength was inferred from TRB CDR3 properties, while surface CD5 was comparable between naive subsets.

This CDR3 comprises 16 residues. Germline values: CDR1 SGHVS, CDR2 FNYEAQ. The study made its TRB cDNA libraries by 5' RACE, adding UMI labels. From the 5' RACE reads, TCRdb lists one entry per CDR3 protein and no DNA. The sample holds 70,000 to 100,000 distinct CDR3 sequences. As concerns this clonotype: Its antigen remains unknown.

The receptor's source is a human donor in good health. Some clones in this sample may be carry-over from other donors' samples. This chain links TRBV7-6 with TRBJ2-2; no DNA is available, so the TRBD2 call from TCRdb remains unchecked. Sequenced material: naive CXCR3- CD8+ T cells from blood. Documented subset: CD45RO-CCR7+CD27+CD95- naive CD8+ T cells lacking CXCR3 (TNR3-). CDR3 sequence: CASSLAGGGVTGELFF.